This TCR beta chain emerged from a study of Graves' ophthalmopathy and Graves' hyperthyroidism. The study, taken as a whole, reports: Blood contained most expanded thyroid clonotypes exceeding 0.001 frequency.

V was shortened by 5 bases and J by 0 bases, with 13 bases between the two germline ends. Germline values: CDR1 SGHVT, CDR2 SQSDAQ. This CDR3 is 15 amino acids long. Points on this clonotype: The target antigen is unknown.

Amplifying from RNA transcripts, the study obtained TCR beta CDR3 regions. Second-round multiplex PCR followed a first-round RT-PCR using HTBI primers. MiXCR, applied by TCRdb to the multiplex PCR reads, yields one record per CDR3 protein. The sample has about 340,000 distinct CDR3 sequences, about 17% seen once. Fresh peripheral blood (about 10 ml) yielded the PBMCs. The chain recombines TRBV7-4 with TRBJ1-1, with D hard to call. This TCR derives from an adult man with Graves' ophthalmopathy. Sequencing used peripheral blood. The CDR3 nucleotides are TGTGCCAGCAGCCCCCCCCAGAGCATGAACACTGAAGCTTTCTTT. This sequence encodes CASSPPQSMNTEAFF.